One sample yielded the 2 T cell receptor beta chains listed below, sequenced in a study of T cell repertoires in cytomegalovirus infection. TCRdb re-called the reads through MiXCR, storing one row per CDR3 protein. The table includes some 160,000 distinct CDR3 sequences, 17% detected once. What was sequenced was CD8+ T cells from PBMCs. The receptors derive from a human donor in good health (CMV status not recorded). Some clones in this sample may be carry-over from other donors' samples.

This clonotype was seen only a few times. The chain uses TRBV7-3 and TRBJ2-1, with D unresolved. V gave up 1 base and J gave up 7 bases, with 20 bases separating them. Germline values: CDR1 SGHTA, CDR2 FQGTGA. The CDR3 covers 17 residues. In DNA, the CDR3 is TGTGCCAGCAGCTTAAAGTCGGTAGCTCCGAGAGAGAATGAGCAGTTCTTC. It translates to CASSLKSVAPRENEQFF.

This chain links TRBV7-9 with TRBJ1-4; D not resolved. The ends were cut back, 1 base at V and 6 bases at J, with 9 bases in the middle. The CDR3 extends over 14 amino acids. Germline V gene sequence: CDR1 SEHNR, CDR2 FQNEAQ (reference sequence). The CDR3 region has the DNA TGTGCCAGCAGCTTAGTCGGGAAGGATGAAAAACTGTTTTTT. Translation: CASSLVGKDEKLFF.